These T cell receptor beta chains were read from a single sample in a study of T cell repertoires in cytomegalovirus infection. MiXCR, applied by TCRdb to the reads, yields one record per CDR3 protein. The sample lists roughly 300,000 distinct CDR3 sequences; about 23% were seen once. Material for sequencing was PBMCs. The receptor set was obtained from a human donor in good health (CMV status not recorded). Some clones in this sample may be carry-over from other donors' samples. Both conserved end residues are part of each CDR3. The order of the fields is clone size, D gene, J gene, V gene, CDR3 DNA, CDR3 protein. A D gene is named only where the DNA matches it firmly. Rows give clone size only sometimes, using once, few, many, or a class for an expanded clone.

>NA|NA|TRBJ1-5|TRBV20-1
TGCAGTGCTAGGCAAGGGGAGGGGGACGGCAGGCCCCAGCATTTT
CSARQGEGDGRPQHF
>NA|TRBD1|TRBJ2-3|TRBV19
TGTGCCAGTAGTATGAGGGACAGGGTCACAGATACGCAGTATTTT
CASSMRDRVTDTQYF
>NA|NA|TRBJ2-4|TRBV7-2
TGTGCCAGCAGCCAGGACAGAGTAGCCAAAAACATTCAGTACTTC
CASSQDRVAKNIQYF
>few|NA|TRBJ1-1|TRBV7-9
TGTGCCAGCAGCTTAGACAGGGAGGCTGAAGCTTTCTTT
CASSLDREAEAFF
>NA|NA|TRBJ1-2|TRBV6-6
TGTGCCAGCAGTGAATCGGGTAACTATGGCTACACCTTC
CASSESGNYGYTF
>few|TRBD2|TRBJ2-7|TRBV2
TGTGCCACCCGACTAGCGGGAGAGCAGTACTTC
CATRLAGEQYF
>many|TRBD2|TRBJ2-7|TRBV7-2
TGTGCCAGCAGCTTAATCGGGGGGGGCGAGCAGTACTTC
CASSLIGGGEQYF
>NA|NA|TRBJ1-1|TRBV7-9
TGTGCCAGCAGCTTGGGGCAGCCAGCTTTCTTT
CASSLGQPAFF
>NA|NA|TRBJ2-3|TRBV7-2
TGTGCCAGCAGCCCCGACAGGAACACAGATACGCAGTATTTT
CASSPDRNTDTQYF
>few|TRBD2|TRBJ2-5|TRBV28
TGTGCCAGTCAAGCGGGAGAGGATGAGACCCAGTACTTC
CASQAGEDETQYF
>NA|TRBD2|TRBJ2-1|TRBV11-2
TGTGCCAGCAGCTCTCTGCAGCGGGGGAGCTCCTACAATGAGCAGTTCTTC
CASSSLQRGSSYNEQFF
>NA|TRBD2|TRBJ2-3|TRBV6-2/TRBV6-3
TGTGCCAGCAGTTACGGGGCTAGCGGTTCAGATACGCAGTATTTT
CASSYGASGSDTQYF
>few|NA|TRBJ2-3|TRBV5-1
TGCGCCAGCAGCTTGGGTGGACCCCCGAAGGATACGCAGTATTTT
CASSLGGPPKDTQYF
>few|NA|TRBJ2-5|TRBV7-7
TGTGCCAGCAGCTCGGTCTATAGGGCGGCACAAGAGACCCAGTACTTC
CASSSVYRAAQETQYF
>NA|TRBD2|TRBJ2-1|TRBV11-2
TGTGCCAGCAGTTTCTCCGGGACTAGCTTAGGTGAGCAGTTCTTC
CASSFSGTSLGEQFF
>NA|NA|TRBJ1-4|TRBV6-6
TGTGCCAGCAGTTACTCCGGACAGCACCCAACTAATGAAAAACTGTTTTTT
CASSYSGQHPTNEKLFF
>NA|NA|TRBJ2-2|TRBV12-3/TRBV12-4
TGTGCCAGCAGGATTAGGGACACCGGGGAGCTGTTTTTT
CASRIRDTGELFF
>NA|NA|TRBJ1-3|TRBV6-5
TGTGCCACCCAATCCCTCGGGACTCCTGGAAACACCATATATTTT
CATQSLGTPGNTIYF
>NA|NA|TRBJ1-5|TRBV12-3/TRBV12-4
TGTGCCAGCAGAGACCAGGGAAACCAGCCCCAGCATTTT
CASRDQGNQPQHF
>few|NA|TRBJ2-3|TRBV14
TGTGCCAGCAGCCAAGTGACTGGGGGGATAAGCACAGATACGCAGTATTTT
CASSQVTGGISTDTQYF
>NA|NA|TRBJ2-5|TRBV12-3/TRBV12-4
TGTGCCAGCAGTTTCGGGCGGTGGGGTCAAACCCAGTACTTC
CASSFGRWGQTQYF
>many|TRBD1|TRBJ1-6|TRBV4-1
TGCGCCAGCAGCCAGCCGGGACAGGGGCCGCCGGCCCTCCACTTT
CASSQPGQGPPALHF
>NA|NA|TRBJ2-7|TRBV28
TGTGCCAGCCGTGGGGGGCCCCTCTCCTACGAGCAGTACTTC
CASRGGPLSYEQYF
>many|NA|TRBJ2-4|TRBV7-2
TGTGCCAGCAGCTTAATGAGGGATACCAAAAACATTCAGTACTTC
CASSLMRDTKNIQYF
>many|NA|TRBJ2-3|TRBV5-6
TGTGCCAGCAGCCTTCGACCCACAGATACGCAGTATTTT
CASSLRPTDTQYF
>NA|NA|TRBJ1-5|TRBV12-3/TRBV12-4
TGTGCCAGCAGTTTGTGGGGAGCTCAGCCCCAGCATTTT
CASSLWGAQPQHF
>NA|TRBD1|TRBJ1-2|TRBV7-9
TGTGCCAGCAGCTTATTTGCCGGGACAGGGGGCGGCTACACCTTC
CASSLFAGTGGGYTF
>few|NA|TRBJ2-3|TRBV14
TGTGCCAGCAGCCAACGTGGACGGGGAGAAACGGATACGCAGTATTTT
CASSQRGRGETDTQYF
>many|TRBD1|TRBJ2-7|TRBV7-2
TGTGCCAGCAGCCTCGACAGGGGGTTCTACGAGCAGTACTTC
CASSLDRGFYEQYF
>many|NA|TRBJ1-5|TRBV19
TGTGCCAGTAGTCCGGGCGGAGGGATCAGACAGCCCCAGCATTTT
CASSPGGGIRQPQHF
>NA|NA|TRBJ2-7|TRBV28
TGTGCCAGCAGTGCCGACACCTACGAGCAGTACTTC
CASSADTYEQYF
>NA|NA|TRBJ2-7|TRBV27
TGTGCCAGCAGCTCAGGGGTCCTACCCTCCTACGAGCAGTACTTC
CASSSGVLPSYEQYF
>many|TRBD2|TRBJ2-1|TRBV7-2
TGTGCCAGCAGCCTTCGGACTAGCGGGAGCTCCTACAATGAGCAGTTCTTC
CASSLRTSGSSYNEQFF
>NA|NA|TRBJ2-1|TRBV7-9
TGTGCCAGCAGCTTACGGATGGCGGAGAATGAGCAGTTCTTC
CASSLRMAENEQFF
>NA|NA|TRBJ1-1|TRBV5-1
TGCGCCAGCTCCTACGGTAGGGTGGGGAACACTGAAGCTTTCTTT
CASSYGRVGNTEAFF
>NA|NA|TRBJ1-2|TRBV7-2
TGTGCCAGCAGCTTAAGCCAGAGCCCTAACTATGGCTACACCTTC
CASSLSQSPNYGYTF
>NA|NA|TRBJ1-1|TRBV5-1
TGCGCCAGCAGCTTGGCTGGGGCCGCGGGAGTTGAAGCTTTCTTT
CASSLAGAAGVEAFF
>NA|NA|TRBJ1-1|TRBV19
TGTGCCAGTATTGGAGAGGGGTTGGAGGCTTTCTTT
CASIGEGLEAFF
>NA|NA|TRBJ1-1|TRBV5-1
TGCGCCAGCAGCTTGGACGGCGGGGGGGGAACTGAAGCTTTCTTT
CASSLDGGGGTEAFF
>many|NA|TRBJ1-2|TRBV7-2
TGTGCCAGCAGCCAGGGGACCGTCAACTATGGCTACACCTTC
CASSQGTVNYGYTF
>NA|NA|TRBJ2-2|TRBV7-2
TGTGGCAGCAGCTTATATGGGGGATCCGGGGAGCTGTTTTTT
CGSSLYGGSGELFF
>NA|TRBD1|TRBJ1-5|TRBV28
TGTGCCAGCGAGCAGGGGGCCCTAAATCAGCCCCAGCATTTT
CASEQGALNQPQHF
>few|NA|TRBJ1-6|TRBV7-9
TGTGCCAGCAGCCTCCCCAGCAGGGGTAATTCACCCCTCCACTTT
CASSLPSRGNSPLHF
>many|NA|TRBJ2-5|TRBV7-9
TGTGCCAGCAGCCCAAAGGGTCCGGGGCCCTCTTGGCGAGAGACCCAGTACTTC
CASSPKGPGPSWRETQYF
>NA|NA|TRBJ1-1|TRBV5-1
TGCGCCAGCAGCTTGAATCCCGCAGGGGCTGAAGCTTTCTTT
CASSLNPAGAEAFF